This T cell receptor beta chain was profiled in a study of cytomegalovirus exposure and HLA in healthy donors. Those who donated were healthy bone marrow donors. General observations from the study: TCR beta V segments were, for the most part, productive about 90% or about 30% of the time in an earlier analysis. Altogether, 160 or so TCR beta chains were recorded as cytomegalovirus-associated. In a later analysis, parvovirus B19, influenza, CMV and Epstein-Barr virus appeared linked to several top co-occurrence clusters.

A remark on this clone: Antigen unknown.

The PCR contained 60 Vbeta and 13 Jbeta primers. Using immunoSEQ multiplex PCR, the repertoire was profiled, and TCRdb retains in-frame clones only, with some absent. The data hold about 94,000 clones, with around 80% observed a single time. The CDR3 is made up of 14 amino acids. V lost 5 bases, J lost 7 bases, and 11 bases stayed unmatched. The germline V gene has CDR1 MNHEY and CDR2 SMNVEV (reference sequence). This rearrangement joins TRBV27 to TRBJ2-7, with TRBD1 identical over 7 bases. The material sequenced was PBMCs. The receptor was derived from a woman aged 55-70 years in good health and CMV-seronegative. The CDR3 loop is CASSPLQGLGEQYF. The CDR3 nucleotides are TGTGCCAGCAGTCCCCTACAGGGGTTGGGGGAGCAGTACTTC.